The 27 T cell receptor beta chains listed next were all sequenced from one sample in a study of PD-1 blockade in classical Hodgkin lymphoma. Assay: immunoSEQ multiplex PCR; the TCRdb copy retains only in-frame clones and omits some. The sample contains roughly 21,000 clones, 85% to 90% of which appear only once. The time point: newly diagnosed, previously untreated cHL patient sample. Magnetic negative selection isolated CD8+ T cells from thawed PBMCs. Sequenced sample: CD8+ T cells from blood. All receptors come from a human donor with classical Hodgkin lymphoma.

The chain employs TRBV6-1 and TRBJ1-5, with 7 bases matching TRBD1. Germline lookup yields CDR1 MNHNS and CDR2 SASEGT. The CDR3 is 15 residues long. Trimming took 6 bases from V and 0 from J; bases not matched to a gene: 5. CDR3 nucleotides: TGTGCCAGCAGGTCGGGACAGTTTAGCAATCAGCCCCAGCATTTT. Residues: CASRSGQFSNQPQHF.

The rearrangement links TRBV19 to TRBJ1-5, with D unresolved. V was cut by 0 bases and J by 9 bases, with 12 bases left in between. This CDR3 has 14 residues. Germline values: CDR1 LNHDA, CDR2 SQIVND (reference sequence). CDR3 in amino acids: CASSIDFGVTPQHF. In DNA form, the CDR3 reads TGTGCCAGTAGTATAGATTTCGGGGTCACGCCCCAGCATTTT.

The CDR3 region is CASSSLTAVEQFF. The DNA for the CDR3 is TGTGCCAGCAGCTCCCTGACTGCTGTTGAGCAGTTCTTC. The gene calls are TRBV7-2 and TRBJ2-1; no definite D call. Germline CDR1 reads SGHTA; CDR2 reads FQGNSA. The CDR3 sequence is 13 residues long. Trimming left V 4 bases short and J 9 bases short, with 13 bases between.

The V call is TRBV7-2, the J call TRBJ1-2; a possible D gene is TRBD1 (5 bases). The CDR3 is 14 residues long. Germline V gene data show CDR1 as SGHTA and CDR2 as FQGNSA. The ends were cut back, 0 bases at V and 4 bases at J, with 9 bases in the middle. The CDR3 DNA reads as TGTGCCAGCAGCTTAGCGACAGATGTCTATGGCTACACCTTC. Encoded protein: CASSLATDVYGYTF.

The rearrangement joins TRBV19 to TRBJ1-1; D uncertain. Germline loops: CDR1 LNHDA, CDR2 SQIVND (reference sequence). The CDR3 sequence is 12 residues long. Deletions cut 3 bases from V and 4 bases from J, with 6 bases between. The CDR3 protein is CASSIGVTEAFF. The DNA for the CDR3 is TGTGCCAGTAGTATTGGGGTCACTGAAGCTTTCTTT.

This chain joins TRBV27 and TRBJ2-5; tentative D call: TRBD1 (6 bases). The V gene lost 5 bases and the J gene lost 9 bases, with 19 bases spanning the gap. The CDR3 sequence is 14 residues long. Germline V gene lookup returns CDR1 MNHEY and CDR2 SMNVEV (reference sequence). The CDR3: CASSGTPTRGAQYF. The CDR3, as DNA: TGTGCCAGCAGTGGGACACCTACCCGGGGTGCCCAGTACTTC.

The chain employs TRBV7-2 and TRBJ2-3; D could derive from TRBD1 or TRBD2 (5 bases each). Trimming took 5 bases from V and 2 from J, leaving 8 bases between them. The CDR3 runs to 13 residues. Germline CDR1 is SGHTA and CDR2 is FQGNSA. The CDR3 DNA follows: TGTGCCAGCAGCCCGGGACCCACAGATACGCAGTATTTT. This gives the protein CASSPGPTDTQYF.

This rearrangement joins TRBV2 to TRBJ2-3; TRBD1 matches at 7 bases. The J segment lost 8 bases and the V segment lost 7 bases, leaving 15 bases of the junction unmatched. Germline V gene lookup returns CDR1 SNHLY and CDR2 FYNNEI. CDR3 size: 15 residues. The chain's CDR3 is CASTARDRHSGTQYF. In DNA form, the CDR3 reads TGTGCCAGCACCGCCCGGGACAGACACTCGGGTACGCAGTATTTT.

This chain connects TRBV6-5 to TRBJ1-1; the D is unclear. Germline V gene sequence: CDR1 MNHEY, CDR2 SVGAGI. This CDR3 is built from 16 residues. The germline V and J ends were trimmed by 4 bases and 0 bases, with 15 bases remaining between them. For the CDR3, the DNA is TGTGCCAGCAGTTTCTCACAAGTTCCAATGAACACTGAAGCTTTCTTT. Encoded protein: CASSFSQVPMNTEAFF.

V usage is TRBV7-2 and J usage is TRBJ2-1; 8 bases map to TRBD1. Trimming took 4 bases from V and 9 from J; bases not matched to a gene: 5. The CDR3 loop spans 13 amino acids. The germline gives CDR1 SGHTA, CDR2 FQGNSA. The CDR3 loop reads CASSWTGRIEQFF. The CDR3 region has the DNA TGTGCCAGCAGCTGGACAGGGAGGATTGAGCAGTTCTTC.

The rearrangement joins TRBV4-3 to TRBJ2-3; 7 positions agree with TRBD1. Germline V gene data show CDR1 as LGHNA and CDR2 as YSLEER. V lost 5 bases, J lost 0 bases, and 2 bases stayed unmatched. The CDR3 runs to 14 residues. CDR3 amino acids: CASSLTGSTDTQYF. CDR3 DNA: TGCGCCAGCAGCTTGACAGGGAGCACAGATACGCAGTATTTT.

The chain joins TRBV15 to TRBJ1-4; the D gene is possibly TRBD1 (5 bases). Germline V gives CDR1 LNHNV, CDR2 YYDKDF (reference sequence). The CDR3 length is 13 residues. V lost 3 bases and J lost 8, with 10 bases in between. The CDR3 is CATSRGRGEKLFF. DNA of the CDR3: TGTGCCACCAGCAGGGGGCGAGGCGAAAAACTGTTTTTT. Full variable domain (outside the CDR3, taken from reference TRBV15 and TRBJ1-4): DAMVIQNPRYQVTQFGKPVTLSCSQTLNHNVMYWYQQKSSQAPKLLFHYYDKDFNNEADTPDNFQSRRPNTSFCFLDIRSPGLGDTAMYLCATSRGRGEKLFFGSGTQLSVL.

V gene TRBV19 combines with J gene TRBJ1-2; TRBD1 matches at 7 bases. CDR3 length: 15 residues. The V segment lost 5 bases and the J segment 8 bases; nucleotides outside the gene matches: 14. The V gene's germline CDR1 is LNHDA and CDR2 SQIVND (reference sequence). DNA of the CDR3: TGTGCCAGTAGTCACGGGACAGACGATTTTGGGGGCTACACCTTC. Encoded protein: CASSHGTDDFGGYTF.

This clone was counted once. V gene TRBV27 combines with J gene TRBJ2-7; TRBD2 matches 11 bases. The CDR3 is 15 residues long. Trimming at V came to 5 bases and at J to 6 bases, leaving 9 bases not matched to a gene. CDR1 and CDR2 (germline): MNHEY, SMNVEV (reference sequence). CDR3 sequence (DNA): TGTGCCAGCAGTGCCCTACTAGCGGGAGTCCTCGAGCAGTACTTC. Encoded protein: CASSALLAGVLEQYF.

The chain joins TRBV28 to TRBJ1-6, with 7 positions matching TRBD1. V shed 3 bases, J shed 5 bases, and the junction held 1 base outside the gene matches. Germline CDR1 is MDHEN and CDR2 is SYDVKM. The CDR3 has 14 amino acids. This CDR3 reads CASSFTGDNSPLHF. The CDR3 bases are TGTGCCAGCAGTTTTACAGGGGATAATTCACCCCTCCACTTT. Based on the CDR3 plus reference TRBV28 and TRBJ1-6, the full variable domain is DVKVTQSSRYLVKRTGEKVFLECVQDMDHENMFWYRQDPGLGLRLIYFSYDVKMKEKGDIPEGYSVSREKKERFSLILESASTNQTSMYLCASSFTGDNSPLHFGNGTRLTVT.

The chain carries TRBV6-7 and TRBJ2-7; 10 nucleotides agree with TRBD1. TRBV6-7 counts as an open reading frame of uncertain function. This CDR3 region has 18 residues. The V gene end was trimmed by 2 bases and the J gene end by 3 bases; junction bases not matched to a gene: 13. DNA for the CDR3: TGTGCCAGCAGTTACCTAAGTACCGGGACAGGGGCTGTCTACGAGCAGTACTTC. Its translation: CASSYLSTGTGAVYEQYF.

The CDR3 DNA sequence: TGTGCCAGCAGCATTGGGACAGAATTAAATGAGCAGTACTTC. Its translation is CASSIGTELNEQYF. This chain connects TRBV7-9 to TRBJ2-7; 7 positions agree with TRBD1. Germline-derived CDR1 and CDR2 are SEHNR and FQNEAQ (reference sequence). The CDR3 covers 14 residues. With V trimmed by 5 bases and J by 7 bases, 11 bases remained unmatched.

The chain is built from TRBV9 and TRBJ2-3; 15 bases match TRBD2. The germline V gene has CDR1 SGDLS and CDR2 YYNGEE. The CDR3 sequence is 17 residues long. V shed 5 bases and J 6 bases; nucleotides not matched to a gene: 10. The CDR3 nucleotides read TGTGCCAGCAGTTCCGCACGGGGGACTAGCGGGAGGGATACGCAGTATTTT. Its translation is CASSSARGTSGRDTQYF.

The rearrangement joins TRBV6-1 to TRBJ1-5; D not resolved. Germline loops: CDR1 MNHNS, CDR2 SASEGT. V gave up 3 bases and J gave up 1 base, with 10 bases separating them. The CDR3 is 15 residues long. CDR3 sequence (DNA): TGTGCCAGCAGTGACCTACGAGGGAGCAATCAGCCCCAGCATTTT. Its protein product is CASSDLRGSNQPQHF.

CDR3 sequence reads: CASSQDAQLFIRNTQYF. CDR3 DNA: TGCGCCAGCAGCCAAGATGCGCAACTATTCATACGCAATACGCAGTATTTT. This chain connects TRBV4-1 to TRBJ2-3; no reliable D call. The V and J ends lost 0 bases and 7 bases respectively, with 20 bases between them. Germline V gene sequence: CDR1 MGHRA, CDR2 YSYEKL. The CDR3 spans 17 residues.

The chain couples TRBV6-1 to TRBJ1-1, with a weak D call TRBD1 (5 bases). Germline assignment: CDR1 MNHNS and CDR2 SASEGT. The CDR3 is 15 amino acids. The V end lost 1 base, the J end lost 1 base, and 10 bases lay between the germline ends. Written as DNA, the CDR3 is TGTGCCAGCAGTGAAGGGGACGCCTGGAACACTGAAGCTTTCTTT. It is translated as CASSEGDAWNTEAFF.

The chain is built from TRBV19 and TRBJ1-2; D unresolved. The CDR3 is made up of 15 amino acids. The V gene's germline CDR1 is LNHDA and CDR2 SQIVND (reference sequence). Trimming removed 7 bases at V and 6 bases at J, with 21 bases between. As DNA, the CDR3 is TGTGCCAGTACGGCGGCAGCCCGGTCTACTCATGGCTACACCTTC. This sequence encodes CASTAAARSTHGYTF. The full variable domain, rest sourced from reference TRBV19 and TRBJ1-2, is DGGITQSPKYLFRKEGQNVTLSCEQNLNHDAMYWYRQDPGQGLRLIYYSQIVNDFQKGDIAEGYSVSREKKESFPLTVTSAQKNPTAFYLCASTAAARSTHGYTFGSGTRLTVV.

The chain uses TRBV11-1 and TRBJ2-7, with 9 bases identical to TRBD1. With 5 bases clipped from V and 2 bases from J, the junction kept 4 bases outside the gene matches. CDR3 length: 14 residues. CDR1 SGHAT and CDR2 FQDESV come from the germline V gene (reference sequence). CDR3 nucleotide sequence: TGTGCCAGCAGCAGTGGACAGGGGCCCTACGAGCAGTACTTC. Translating it yields CASSSGQGPYEQYF.

This chain uses TRBV6-5 with TRBJ2-7; D is possibly TRBD2 (5 bases). Trimming removed 3 bases at V and 2 bases at J, with 14 bases between. Per germline, CDR1 MNHEY and CDR2 SVGAGI. This CDR3 contains 15 residues. The DNA for the CDR3 is TGTGCCAGCAGTTATTCCGACGGAGGACCCTACGAGCAGTACTTC. Translating gives CASSYSDGGPYEQYF.

This clone was recorded only once. The chain joins TRBV11-2 to TRBJ1-2; 7 nucleotides agree with TRBD1. The germline V gene encodes CDR1 SGHAT and CDR2 FQNNGV. This CDR3 is 14 amino acids long. V trimming: 0 bases; J trimming: 3 bases; junction bases outside the gene matches: 1. The chain's CDR3 is CASSLEGTDYGYTF. The CDR3 nucleotides read TGTGCCAGCAGCTTAGAGGGGACAGACTATGGCTACACCTTC.

The J gene is TRBJ2-1, the V gene TRBV2, with 7 bases that match TRBD1. CDR3 length equals 14 residues. CDR1 and CDR2 (germline): SNHLY, FYNNEI. J gave up 2 bases and V 7 bases, and 5 bases lay outside the gene matches. The DNA of the CDR3 is TGTGCCAGCACGGCAGGGGGTCCCTACAATGAGCAGTTCTTC. It is translated as CASTAGGPYNEQFF.

The rearrangement uses TRBV7-9 and TRBJ1-1; D remains ambiguous. CDR1 SEHNR and CDR2 FQNEAQ come from the germline V gene (reference sequence). This CDR3 is 14 amino acids long. Trimming shortened V by 1 base and J by 6 bases, and 12 bases separated the two germline ends. The chain's CDR3 is CASSLDTAPAEAFF. CDR3 sequence (DNA): TGTGCCAGCAGCTTAGATACCGCTCCCGCTGAAGCTTTCTTT.